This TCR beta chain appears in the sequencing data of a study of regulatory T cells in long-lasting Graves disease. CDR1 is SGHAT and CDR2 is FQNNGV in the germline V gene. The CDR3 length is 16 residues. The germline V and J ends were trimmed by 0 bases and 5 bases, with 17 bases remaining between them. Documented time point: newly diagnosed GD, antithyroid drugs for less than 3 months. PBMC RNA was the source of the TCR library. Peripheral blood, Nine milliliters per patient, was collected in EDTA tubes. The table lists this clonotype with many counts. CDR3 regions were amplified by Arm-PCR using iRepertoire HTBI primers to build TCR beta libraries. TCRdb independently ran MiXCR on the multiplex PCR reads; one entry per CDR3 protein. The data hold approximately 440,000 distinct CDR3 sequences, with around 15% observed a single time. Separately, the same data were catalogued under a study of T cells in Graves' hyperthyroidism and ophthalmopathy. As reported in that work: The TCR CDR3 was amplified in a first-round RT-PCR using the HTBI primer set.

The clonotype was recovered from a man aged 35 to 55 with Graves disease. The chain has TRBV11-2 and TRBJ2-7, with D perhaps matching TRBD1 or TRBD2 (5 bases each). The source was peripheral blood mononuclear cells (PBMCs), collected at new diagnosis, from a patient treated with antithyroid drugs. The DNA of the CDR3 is TGTGCCAGCAGCTTAGATGCCCCCGGGACGTTCGACGAGCAGTACTTC. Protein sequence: CASSLDAPGTFDEQYF.